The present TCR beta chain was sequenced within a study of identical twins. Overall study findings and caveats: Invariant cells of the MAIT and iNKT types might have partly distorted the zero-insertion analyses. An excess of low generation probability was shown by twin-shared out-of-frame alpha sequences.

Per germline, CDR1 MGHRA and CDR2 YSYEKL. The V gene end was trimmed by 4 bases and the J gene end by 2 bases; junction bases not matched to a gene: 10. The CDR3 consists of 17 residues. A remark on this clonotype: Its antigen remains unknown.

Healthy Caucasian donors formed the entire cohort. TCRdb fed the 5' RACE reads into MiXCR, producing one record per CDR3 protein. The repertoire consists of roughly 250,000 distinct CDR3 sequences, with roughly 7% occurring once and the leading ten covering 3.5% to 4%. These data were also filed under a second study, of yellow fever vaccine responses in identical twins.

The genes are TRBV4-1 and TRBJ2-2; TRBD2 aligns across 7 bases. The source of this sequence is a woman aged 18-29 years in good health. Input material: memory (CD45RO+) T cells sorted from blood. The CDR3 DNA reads TGCGCCAGCAGCCTCCAGGGACCGGGACTAAACACCGGGGAGCTGTTTTTT. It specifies CASSLQGPGLNTGELFF.